Below are 14 T cell receptor beta chains sequenced from a single sample in a study of shared clonotypes between healthy human individuals. In the naive CD8 group, cells lacked CD45RO and were positively selected for CCR7, so terminally differentiated effector memory CD45RA+ cells were left out. This table comes from immunoSEQ multiplex PCR, and its TCRdb copy is limited to in-frame clones, with some not included. The table lists some 1,900,000 clones, approximately 94% of them singletons. Sample: naive CD8+ T cells sorted from blood. The receptors come from a man younger than 35 in good health.

This rearrangement joins TRBV4-3 to TRBJ2-5; the match to TRBD2 covers 9 bases. V lost 4 bases to trimming and J lost 4 bases; unmatched junction nucleotides: 7. Germline V gives CDR1 LGHNA, CDR2 YSLEER. The CDR3 contains 15 residues. The CDR3 DNA reads as TGCGCCAGCAGCCGACTAGCGGCCTCCGGAGAGACCCAGTACTTC. Protein: CASSRLAASGETQYF.

This sequence joins TRBV19 and TRBJ2-7; TRBD1 is a possible D gene (8 bases). Germline CDR1 is LNHDA and CDR2 is SQIVND (reference sequence). The CDR3 totals 13 residues. V lost 4 bases and J 7 bases, leaving 14 bases between the germline ends. In DNA, the CDR3 is TGTGCCAGTAGTACGACAGGGGAGGGGGAGCAGTACTTC. This translates into CASSTTGEGEQYF.

The CDR3 nucleotides read TGTGCCAGCAGTGGTTTAGCGGGGAGCACAGATACGCAGTATTTT. Protein: CASSGLAGSTDTQYF. The rearrangement joins TRBV25-1 to TRBJ2-3; TRBD2 agrees at 8 bases. J was trimmed by 0 bases and V by 4 bases; bases with no gene match: 3. The CDR3 totals 15 residues. Germline V lookup: CDR1 MGHDK, CDR2 SYGVNS.

A few counts support this clone. The rearrangement uses TRBV2 and TRBJ2-3; 10 bases map to TRBD2. In germline, CDR1 is SNHLY, CDR2 FYNNEI. V lost 7 bases and J lost 5; bases outside the gene matches: 9. The CDR3 length is 15 residues. CDR3 DNA sequence: TGTGCCAGCACCTGGGGGACTAGCGACAAAGATACGCAGTATTTT. Its translation is CASTWGTSDKDTQYF.

The sample holds one count of this clone. The V gene is TRBV28, the J gene TRBJ2-1; D gene uncertain. The CDR3 loop spans 16 amino acids. Trimming stripped 3 bases from V and 1 base from J, with 13 bases between. The germline gives CDR1 MDHEN, CDR2 SYDVKM. The CDR3 nucleotides read TGTGCCAGCAGTTTCGATGAGAGTGGGTCCTACAATGAGCAGTTCTTC. It is translated as CASSFDESGSYNEQFF.

The chain carries TRBV28 and TRBJ2-4; TRBD1 matches at 10 bases. With V trimmed by 4 bases and J by 3 bases, 12 bases remained unmatched. There are 18 residues in the CDR3. Germline-derived CDR1 and CDR2 are MDHEN and SYDVKM. The CDR3 region is CASSSNDRGREVKNIQYF. The CDR3 bases are TGTGCCAGCAGTTCAAATGACAGGGGGCGAGAGGTCAAAAACATTCAGTACTTC.

The chain uses TRBV27 and TRBJ2-2; the D gene is possibly TRBD2 (5 bases). This CDR3 is 14 amino acids long. CDR1 is MNHEY and CDR2 is SMNVEV in the germline V gene (reference sequence). With 3 bases removed from V and 5 bases from J, the gap between germline ends came to 10 bases. The CDR3: CASSFSSQTGELFF. The CDR3 DNA is TGTGCCAGCAGTTTTTCTAGCCAGACCGGGGAGCTGTTTTTT.

Written as DNA, the CDR3 is TGTGCCTGGAGTGTACCGGCAGGGGACACTGAAGCTTTCTTT. This sequence encodes CAWSVPAGDTEAFF. The V call is TRBV30, the J call TRBJ1-1; D might be TRBD1 (6 bases). CDR1 and CDR2 from the germline V gene are GTSNPN and SVGIG (reference sequence). Trimming shortened V by 0 bases and J by 3 bases, and 11 bases separated the two germline ends. The CDR3 contains 14 residues.

About this clone itself: The same CDR3 also results from other DNA sequences found in this sample. This chain uses TRBV4-1 with TRBJ2-2; no clear D gene. V lost 4 bases, J lost 3 bases, and 9 bases lay in between. The CDR3 length is 14 residues. Germline V lookup: CDR1 MGHRA, CDR2 YSYEKL. The CDR3 DNA reads as TGCGCCAGCAGCCTTCGACTCGACACCGGGGAGCTGTTTTTT. Translation: CASSLRLDTGELFF.

J is TRBJ2-1 and V is TRBV4-3; D is uncertain. This CDR3 has 16 residues. Per germline, CDR1 LGHNA and CDR2 YSLEER. V dropped 0 bases and J dropped 0 bases, with 9 bases sitting between them. CDR3 loop: CASSQEQASSYNEQFF. The CDR3 coding sequence is TGCGCCAGCAGCCAAGAGCAAGCTAGCTCCTACAATGAGCAGTTCTTC.

The chain carries TRBV27 and TRBJ2-7; 8 nucleotides line up with TRBD1. The CDR3 is 16 residues long. Germline V gene lookup returns CDR1 MNHEY and CDR2 SMNVEV (reference sequence). V lost 4 bases and J lost 2; bases outside the gene matches: 10. CDR3 nucleotide sequence: TGTGCCAGCAGTTCACCCGGGACAGGACCGACCTACGAGCAGTACTTC. Amino acids: CASSSPGTGPTYEQYF.

This chain joins TRBV30 and TRBJ2-1; tentative D call: TRBD2 (6 bases). Looked up from germline, CDR1 is GTSNPN and CDR2 is SVGIG (reference sequence). The CDR3 has 12 residues. V dropped 8 bases and J dropped 10 bases, with 18 bases sitting between them. The CDR3 sequence: CALPTSGKEQFF. The CDR3 DNA is TGTGCCCTTCCGACTAGTGGGAAGGAGCAGTTCTTC.

This chain links TRBV7-9 with TRBJ2-3; 12 nucleotides line up with TRBD1. Germline V gene data show CDR1 as SEHNR and CDR2 as FQNEAQ (reference sequence). The junction had 11 bases not matched to a gene; V was cut back by 5 bases and J by 5 bases. This CDR3 is 17 amino acids long. The CDR3 bases are TGTGCCAGCAGCCCCCCTCGGGACAGGGGGCGGGGAGATACGCAGTATTTT. It codes for CASSPPRDRGRGDTQYF.

V and J are TRBV10-2 and TRBJ2-7, with no clear D. Trimming removed 8 bases from V and 5 bases from J, with 19 bases in between. Looked up from germline, CDR1 is WSHSY and CDR2 is SAAADI. There are 14 residues in the CDR3. For the CDR3, the DNA is TGCGCCAGCTCGGAAGGAGAGATCGTACACGAGCAGTACTTC. Translation: CASSEGEIVHEQYF.